This T cell receptor beta chain is drawn from a study of T cells in Graves' hyperthyroidism and ophthalmopathy. There are many counts of this clonotype. The TCR beta CDR3 regions underwent amplification using RNA transcripts as the source. Carried out on the TCR CDR3, a first-round RT-PCR used the HTBI primer set. TCRdb passed the multiplex PCR reads through MiXCR, listing each CDR3 protein once. Of around 500,000 distinct CDR3 sequences in the sample, about 15% were seen once. The TCR originated in a woman between 18 and 30 years old with Graves' hyperthyroidism. Sequences were obtained from blood.

Written as DNA, the CDR3 is TGTGCCAGCAGTTTTCGGGGTCCGACCTTCTACGAGCAGTACTTC. The encoded protein is CASSFRGPTFYEQYF. The V and J genes are TRBV12-3 or TRBV12-4 and TRBJ2-7, with D possibly TRBD2 on 5 matching bases. This CDR3 is 15 amino acids long. V gave up 3 bases and J gave up 3 bases, with 15 bases separating them.